This TCR beta chain was captured in a study of blood T cell repertoires in COVID-19. Study summary: Italy, Spain and the United States were the sources of the convalescent and acute COVID-19 samples.

Under the authors' procedure: Quantification of nucleated cells was approximated via reference gene primer amplification. Sequencing used immunoSEQ multiplex PCR; TCRdb keeps in-frame clones, though not all of them. V, J and clone size were drawn from that table, and D and trimming were deduced from the DNA. There are 200,000 or so clones in the sample; 65% to 85% occur only once, and roughly a tenth lies in the top ten. Sample: peripheral blood. The sequence was obtained from a woman at least 80 years old with acute or convalescent COVID-19.

The CDR3 is CASSLGAGTNEKLFF. The CDR3 nucleotides are TGCGCCAGCAGCTTGGGGGCAGGAACTAATGAAAAACTGTTTTTT. This chain links TRBV5-1 with TRBJ1-4; no clear D gene. The CDR3 covers 15 residues. Trimming took 0 bases from V and 1 from J, leaving 7 bases between them. Germline values: CDR1 SGHRS, CDR2 YFSETQ.